This T cell receptor (beta chain) was sequenced during a study of neurological immune-mediated disorders. One entry per CDR3 protein, called by TCRdb with MiXCR from the 5' RACE reads. This sample yields about 74,000 distinct CDR3 sequences, of which around 5.5% are seen a single time; around 7% belongs to the top ten. Per germline, CDR1 SGHTA and CDR2 FQGNSA. The ends were cut back, 6 bases at V and 6 bases at J, with 14 bases in the middle. CDR3 length: 14 residues. Study-wide results and caveats: Among 34 multiple sclerosis patients, 18 had repertoires that phylogenetic grouping placed in one related-CDR3 cluster, a possible signature.

This clonotype was seen repeatedly, ten times or more. Its antigen is unknown. The sequenced sample consisted of PBMCs. The chain couples TRBV7-2 to TRBJ2-2, with TRBD2 as a possible D gene (6 bases). The TCR comes from a young man with multiple sclerosis. CDR3 in amino acids: CASRRDLDSGELFF. DNA for the CDR3: TGTGCCAGCAGACGGGACTTAGACTCCGGGGAGCTGTTTTTT.